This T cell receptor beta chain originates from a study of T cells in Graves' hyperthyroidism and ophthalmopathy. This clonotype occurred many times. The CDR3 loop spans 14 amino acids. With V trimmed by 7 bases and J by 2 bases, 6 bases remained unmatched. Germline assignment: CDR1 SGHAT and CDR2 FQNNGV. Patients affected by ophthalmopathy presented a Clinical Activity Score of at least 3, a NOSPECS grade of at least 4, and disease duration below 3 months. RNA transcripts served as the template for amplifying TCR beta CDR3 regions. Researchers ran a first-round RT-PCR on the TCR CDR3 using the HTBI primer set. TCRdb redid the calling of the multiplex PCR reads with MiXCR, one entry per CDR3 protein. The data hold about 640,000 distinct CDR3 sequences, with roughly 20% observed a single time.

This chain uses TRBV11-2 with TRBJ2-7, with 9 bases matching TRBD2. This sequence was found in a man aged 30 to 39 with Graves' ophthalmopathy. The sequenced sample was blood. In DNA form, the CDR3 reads TGTGCCAGCACCGTAGCGGGAGATGCCTACGAGCAGTACTTC. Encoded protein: CASTVAGDAYEQYF.